This T cell receptor beta chain was sequenced for a study of CD4 and CD8 cells across lung adenocarcinoma regions. The CDR3 extends over 13 amino acids. Germline V gene lookup returns CDR1 LNHNV and CDR2 YYDKDF (reference sequence). This clonotype is categorized as medium-sized (0.01 to 0.1%). TCRdb analysed the PCR reads with MiXCR anew, one entry per CDR3 protein. Among 10,000 to 15,000 distinct CDR3 sequences listed, 40% to 55% were seen once. The patients had localized lung adenocarcinoma, a non-small cell subtype. This sequence joins TRBV15 and TRBJ2-1; D is ambiguous. The J call could be wrong; TRBJ2-7 is a better fit for the DNA end. The specimen was CD8+ T cells from the margin of a lung tumor. The receptor comes from a female donor with lung adenocarcinoma. The CD4 and CD8 labels of this study may be unreliable. CDR3 amino acids: CATSDGDNYEQYF. CDR3 in DNA: TGTGCCACCAGCGACGGCGACAACTACGAGCAGTACTTC.